In this sample, the clone carrying this T cell receptor beta chain turned up a few times. This sample is part of a study of blood T cell repertoires in COVID-19. Study in general: T cells, B-cell-depleted T cells, or PBMCs supplied cDNA or gDNA.

Per the original data handling: Estimation of nucleated cell counts was performed using reference gene primer amplification. Repertoires were generated with immunoSEQ multiplex PCR, while TCRdb's copy carries only in-frame clones and drops some. V and J calls and clone size are those listed in that table; D and trimming were worked out from the DNA. The sample has roughly 410,000 clones, around 87% seen once; the top ten hold 2% to 2.5%. The CDR3 totals 14 residues. This chain links TRBV21-1 with TRBJ1-1; whether TRBD1, the table's D call, matches the DNA was not checked. TRBV21-1 is noted as a pseudogene. The source of this sequence is a woman aged 55 to 70 with COVID-19, enrolled during active disease. Sequenced sample: peripheral blood. In DNA form, the CDR3 reads TGTGCCAGCATACAGTCTGCTATGAACACTGAAGCTTTCTTT. Translating gives CASIQSAMNTEAFF.